This entry is about one TCR beta chain. This clonotype came up a few times. No cognate antigen has been identified for it. Per-base qualities were not stored, and no clone one base away is much larger. The method behind the library was 5' RACE. Sequencing used an Illumina HiSeq 2000. A universal primer binding site was introduced by template switching, and a unique molecular identifier was present in the final cDNA, enabling accurate counting of TCR cDNA molecules. Specific primers in the conserved constant-segment region were used to synthesize first-strand cDNA for the TCR alpha and beta chains. To control for contamination, each cDNA library was double barcoded with a SMART-Mk sample barcode plus Illumina barcodes. Two successive PCR steps introduced TruSeq adapter sequences along with Illumina sample barcodes. TCR alpha and beta cDNA libraries were sequenced on the Illumina HiSeq platform with custom primers. The paper's processing steps were these. MiGEC was used to process raw reads and extract unique molecular identifiers, and MiXCR was used to find CDR3 positions. Recombination models were inferred per individual with the repgenHMM and IGoR tools using an EM algorithm. Shared clonotype analysis was performed with the tcR package in R, normalizing sharing by the product of cloneset sizes. To study raw recombination without the effects of thymic and clonal selection, out-of-frame nonproductive sequences were analyzed. The public reads were run again by TCRdb, first through fastp at Q25 and then through MiXCR, and only productive beta chains were kept. Entries that share a CDR3 protein sequence are merged under the most common genes and DNA. TCRdb, not the authors, supplied the V and J calls. The sample data list a few hundred thousand distinct CDR3 sequences, and about 13% of these were observed just once. The ten top clones hold roughly 4.2% of the sample.

The data stem from a study of identical twins (dated by TCRdb to the mid-2010s). Looking at the study overall: TCR alpha and beta repertoires from monozygotic twins, unrelated adults of various ages and cord blood were deep-sequenced to test whether fetal clonotypes persist. To rule out contamination, the twin experiments were replicated at different times with different library preparation protocols. Results the study describes overall, beyond this receptor: Excess twin sharing in beta out-of-frame sequences was weaker because fewer shared sequences lowered the signal-to-noise ratio. Abundant cord blood beta clonotypes carried fewer insertions; young adult naive repertoires showed a weaker similar trend, while memory repertoires showed none. In monozygotic twins, recombination models systematically underestimated out-of-frame TCR alpha sharing, but the models matched the sharing seen between unrelated individuals. Invariant T cells such as MAIT and iNKT could partly confound zero-insertion analyses, though diverse VJ usage argued against this for most clonotypes. Conclusions relied on cross-sectional statistical analysis, since the same donors could not be followed over many years. Out-of-frame TCR alpha sequences shared between twins showed an excess of low generation-probability sequences compared with coincidental sharing between unrelated individuals.

The CDR3, from cysteine to phenylalanine, totals 15 residues. Only the CDR3 DNA is retained, 45 bases long and in frame from the first base. Sequences SGHDN (CDR1) and FVKESK (CDR2) are obtained from the germline V gene. V is clipped by 2 bases and J by 4 bases, and the sequence between their germline boundaries is 9 bases long. Every donor in the study was a healthy Caucasian. The twin cohort comprised three pairs of female monozygotic twins, all aged about 18 to 30 years. Using Miltenyi CD45RO+ enrichment and human naive T-cell isolation kits, memory (CD45RO+) and naive T cells were isolated from PBMC. This sample also appeared in a second study, on yellow fever vaccine responses in identical twins. As noted in the second study: The T cell response to vaccination in identical twins was reported by the authors to appear partly convergent and partly personalized. In the study, vaccine-responding T cell clones were precisely tracked in identical twins.

The receptor's source is a woman younger than 35 in good health. Here the chain combines TRBV14 and TRBJ1-6, and perhaps TRBD1 as D gene, on 5 matching bases. The material sequenced was memory (CD45RO+) T cells sorted from blood. The label giving this sample's cell subset or site can be read as: CD45RO+ enriched T cells. The CDR3 in this case is CASSQRGQYNSPLHF. DNA sequence: TGTGCCAGCAGCCAAAGGGGTCAGTATAATTCACCCCTCCACTTT.